The clone carrying this TCR beta chain was seen only a few times. Its antigen is currently unknown. The data derive from a study of T cell repertoires in cytomegalovirus infection. Study in general: The public TCR beta signatures pointed to both CMV infection and matching HLA type.

TCRdb independently ran MiXCR on the reads; one entry per CDR3 protein. The sample contains hundreds of thousands of distinct CDR3 sequences, about a tenth of which appear only once. Findings and caveats of the study: CMV-specific TCR beta clonotypes restricted by HLA-C were the ones dominating the ex vivo response. Carriers of CMV plus the relevant HLA were identified by cumulative public TCR beta family frequency.

The sequencing sample was made of PBMCs. This clonotype was sampled from a human donor in good health (CMV status not recorded). Some clones in this sample may be carry-over from other donors' samples.

CDR3 sequence (DNA): TGTGCCAGCAGAAACAACAGGGGGGCCAACGTCCTGACTTTC. Its protein is CASRNNRGANVLTF. The chain carries TRBV6-4 and TRBJ2-6, with D perhaps TRBD1 (5 bases). V was clipped by 6 bases and J by 4 bases, with 10 bases between them. The germline gives CDR1 MRHNA, CDR2 SNTAGT. The CDR3 totals 14 residues.